The rows below give T cell receptor beta chains drawn from one sample of a study of T cells in Graves' hyperthyroidism and ophthalmopathy. In TCRdb, the multiplex PCR reads were re-called with MiXCR into one record per CDR3 protein. Of about 380,000 distinct CDR3 sequences listed, 11% to 15% are singletons. The sample was blood. Every receptor here comes from a woman in her fifties or sixties with Graves' hyperthyroidism. Each CDR3 is given with its conserved first and last residue. D genes are given only for firm matches. Size is stated for part of the rows, as once, few or many counts, or as a class when the clone is expanded.

length	V	J	D	size	CDR3	DNA
13	TRBV4-1	TRBJ1-5	TRBD1	.	CASSLTGTQPQHF	TGCGCCAGCAGCCTGACAGGGACTCAGCCCCAGCATTTT
16	TRBV10-1	TRBJ2-5	TRBD2	many	CASSGPGLAGGETQYF	TGCGCCAGCAGTGGGCCTGGACTAGCGGGAGGGGAGACCCAGTACTTC
16	TRBV9	TRBJ2-2	.	.	CASSLRGPPNTGELFF	TGTGCCAGCAGCCTGCGGGGGCCGCCGAACACCGGGGAGCTGTTTTTT
16	TRBV19	TRBJ1-3	.	.	CASSIFGRDSGNTIYF	TGTGCCAGTAGTATTTTCGGCAGGGACTCTGGAAACACCATATATTTT
15	TRBV5-1	TRBJ1-1	.	many	CASSSTWGEGNEAFF	TGCGCCAGCAGCTCGACCTGGGGGGAGGGTAATGAAGCTTTCTTT
14	TRBV20-1	TRBJ2-5	.	many	CSARDWTDQETQYF	TGCAGTGCTAGAGATTGGACAGACCAAGAGACCCAGTACTTC
13	TRBV9	TRBJ1-2	TRBD1	many	CASSTGQGYGYTF	TGTGCCAGCAGCACAGGACAGGGGTATGGCTACACCTTC
14	TRBV19	TRBJ2-1	.	.	CASSSTGGRVEQFF	TGTGCCAGTAGTTCAACCGGGGGTCGGGTTGAGCAGTTCTTC
18	TRBV20-1	TRBJ2-1	TRBD1	.	CSARDLRGPQSSYNEQFF	TGCAGTGCTAGAGACCTTAGGGGGCCACAAAGCTCCTACAATGAGCAGTTCTTC
16	TRBV7-2	TRBJ1-6	TRBD1	few	CASSIRTGTENSPLHF	TGTGCCAGCAGCATCAGGACCGGGACAGAAAATTCACCCCTCCACTTT
16	TRBV9	TRBJ1-2	.	.	CASSDPTVYVGYGYTF	TGTGCCAGCAGCGACCCGACAGTTTACGTTGGCTATGGCTACACCTTC
16	TRBV14	TRBJ1-1	.	many	CASSQDEWHMNTEAFF	TGTGCCAGCAGCCAAGATGAGTGGCACATGAACACTGAAGCTTTCTTT
17	TRBV20-1	TRBJ1-5	.	many	CSASRPRWGYSNQPQHF	TGCAGTGCTAGCCGCCCCAGATGGGGGTATAGCAATCAGCCCCAGCATTTT
14	TRBV10-3	TRBJ1-1	.	many	CAISVNRPDTEAFF	TGTGCCATCAGTGTTAACAGGCCGGACACTGAAGCTTTCTTT
16	TRBV3-1	TRBJ2-3	.	many	CASSQEPTRATDTQYF	TGTGCCAGCAGCCAAGAGCCTACGAGAGCCACAGATACGCAGTATTTT
12	TRBV7-2	TRBJ2-3	.	.	CASSLPGNTQYF	TGTGCCAGCAGCTTACCGGGGAATACGCAGTATTTT
13	TRBV12-3/TRBV12-4	TRBJ1-5	.	many	CASSFIVDQPQHF	TGTGCCAGCAGTTTCATTGTTGATCAGCCCCAGCATTTT
15	TRBV20-1	TRBJ2-7	TRBD1	.	CSARFLRGRANEQYF	TGCAGTGCTAGATTCTTAAGGGGGCGCGCGAACGAGCAGTACTTC
13	TRBV30	TRBJ2-1	.	many	CAWSVLLGDEQFF	TGTGCCTGGAGTGTACTGTTAGGGGATGAGCAGTTCTTC
15	TRBV19	TRBJ2-7	.	many	CASRGGTERSYEQYF	TGTGCCAGTAGGGGGGGGACAGAGAGATCCTACGAGCAGTACTTC
18	TRBV24-1	TRBJ2-2	TRBD2	few	CAASDLSSLAGGTGELFF	TGTGCCGCCAGTGATTTGTCATCGCTAGCGGGAGGGACCGGGGAGCTGTTTTTT
17	TRBV7-8	TRBJ2-7	TRBD2	many	CASSLALASGRWYEQYF	TGTGCCAGCAGCTTAGCTCTGGCTAGCGGGAGGTGGTACGAGCAGTACTTC
14	TRBV28	TRBJ1-6	.	many	CASGRTAYNSPLHF	TGTGCCAGCGGCAGGACGGCCTATAATTCACCCCTCCACTTT
16	TRBV3-1	TRBJ2-1	TRBD1	.	CASSPRQGRQRNEQFF	TGTGCCAGCAGCCCCCGACAGGGGCGCCAACGGAATGAGCAGTTCTTC
16	TRBV6-1	TRBJ1-2	TRBD1	.	CASSGGTGGYGYGYTF	TGTGCCAGCAGTGGCGGGACAGGGGGCTACGGCTATGGCTACACCTTC
12	TRBV20-1	TRBJ2-7	.	few	CSAAGPRHEQYF	TGCAGTGCTGCCGGACCGAGGCACGAGCAGTACTTC
17	TRBV6-2/TRBV6-3	TRBJ2-7	.	many	CASKRQGGLAEKYEQYF	TGTGCCAGCAAACGACAGGGAGGACTAGCCGAGAAATACGAGCAGTACTTC
19	TRBV28	TRBJ2-3	TRBD2	many	CASSLPHTGLAESTDTQYF	TGTGCCAGCAGTTTACCCCACACAGGACTAGCGGAGAGCACAGATACGCAGTATTTT
15	TRBV19	TRBJ1-1	TRBD1	few	CASSREQGLGTEAFF	TGTGCCAGTAGTAGAGAACAGGGGCTCGGGACTGAAGCTTTCTTT
16	TRBV4-2	TRBJ1-2	TRBD1	.	CASSQPGGTDNYGYTF	TGTGCCAGCAGCCAACCGGGCGGGACAGATAACTATGGCTACACCTTC
13	TRBV7-9	TRBJ2-5	TRBD2	many	CASSLPGGETQYF	TGTGCCAGCAGCTTGCCGGGAGGAGAGACCCAGTACTTC
13	TRBV7-9	TRBJ2-4	.	.	CASSLDGGGIQYF	TGTGCCAGCAGCTTAGACGGGGGTGGCATTCAGTACTTC
16	TRBV5-1	TRBJ2-2	.	once	CASSLDETASTGELFF	TGCGCCAGCAGCTTGGACGAGACAGCGAGCACCGGGGAGCTGTTTTTT
14	TRBV7-3	TRBJ2-5	.	.	CASSTGVEQETQYF	TGTGCCAGCAGCACTGGAGTGGAGCAAGAGACCCAGTACTTC
12	TRBV25-1	TRBJ1-1	.	many	CASSDRDTEAFF	TGTGCCAGCAGTGACAGAGACACTGAAGCTTTCTTT
18	TRBV9	TRBJ2-6	.	.	CASSVVPWTGSGANVLTF	TGTGCCAGCAGCGTAGTTCCCTGGACCGGTTCAGGGGCCAACGTCCTGACTTTC
12	TRBV30	TRBJ2-1	.	many	CAWSELSHEQFF	TGTGCCTGGAGTGAACTCAGTCATGAGCAGTTCTTC
13	TRBV10-3	TRBJ1-2	.	.	CAISEAGPYGYTF	TGTGCCATCAGTGAGGCAGGGCCCTATGGCTACACCTTC
13	TRBV20-1	TRBJ2-7	TRBD1	.	CSAGGQGTGELYF	TGCAGTGCTGGGGGACAGGGCACCGGGGAGCTGTACTTC
14	TRBV19	TRBJ1-1	.	.	CASSKDTVNTEAFF	TGTGCCAGTAGTAAGGACACGGTCAACACTGAAGCTTTCTTT
13	TRBV7-3	TRBJ1-5	.	many	CASSSQGGQPQHF	TGTGCCAGCAGCTCCCAGGGTGGTCAGCCCCAGCATTTT
13	TRBV28	TRBJ2-3	TRBD1	many	CASMGGQADTQYF	TGTGCCAGCATGGGGGGACAGGCAGATACGCAGTATTTT
14	TRBV7-3	TRBJ2-5	TRBD2	many	CASSQSGSLETQYF	TGTGCCAGCAGCCAAAGCGGGAGTCTAGAGACCCAGTACTTC
15	TRBV7-2	TRBJ2-5	TRBD2	many	CASSSQLAVQETQYF	TGTGCCAGCAGCTCACAACTAGCGGTACAAGAGACCCAGTACTTC
14	TRBV2	TRBJ2-1	TRBD2	many	CATSSGNSYNEQFF	TGTGCCACGTCGAGCGGGAACTCCTACAATGAGCAGTTCTTC
14	TRBV11-3	TRBJ2-7	.	.	CASSPRDISYEQYF	TGTGCCAGCAGCCCCCGGGACATCTCCTACGAGCAGTACTTC
15	TRBV2	TRBJ1-2	TRBD1	.	CASSLIETGLYGYTF	TGTGCCAGCAGCCTAATTGAGACAGGGCTCTATGGCTACACCTTC
16	TRBV20-1	TRBJ2-1	TRBD2	many	CSARDAGTSEYNEQFF	TGCAGTGCTAGGGACGCCGGGACTAGCGAGTACAATGAGCAGTTCTTC
14	TRBV20-1	TRBJ2-3	.	many	CSAGGSGNTDTQYF	TGCAGTGCTGGGGGTAGCGGAAACACAGATACGCAGTATTTT
13	TRBV12-3/TRBV12-4	TRBJ2-7	TRBD1	many	CASSSDRGGDQYF	TGTGCCAGCAGTTCCGACAGGGGGGGGGATCAGTACTTC
16	TRBV6-2/TRBV6-3	TRBJ2-3	TRBD2	few	CASSYGTSGSLDTQYF	TGTGCCAGCAGTTACGGGACTAGCGGGAGTCTTGATACGCAGTATTTT
14	TRBV27	TRBJ1-1	TRBD1	.	CASSPDRARAEAFF	TGTGCCAGCAGTCCTGACAGGGCGAGGGCTGAAGCTTTCTTT
16	TRBV6-6	TRBJ2-4	.	few	CASSYLGTLAKNIQYF	TGTGCCAGCAGTTACTTGGGAACTCTAGCCAAAAACATTCAGTACTTC
16	TRBV7-9	TRBJ2-1	TRBD2	.	CASSLAYPSGLNEQFF	TGTGCCAGCAGCTTAGCTTATCCTAGCGGCCTCAATGAGCAGTTCTTC
15	TRBV5-1	TRBJ2-2	TRBD2	many	CASSPGLAWTGELFF	TGCGCCAGCAGCCCGGGACTAGCGTGGACCGGGGAGCTGTTTTTT